This T cell receptor (beta chain) stems from a study of vaccination and CD4 T cells after COVID-19. Study summary: By nasal swab PCR, the convalescent patients were SARS-CoV-2 positive, with several mild cases and one severe. Each control culture was treated with a CEFX pool, an HIV-1 Nef pool, or no peptide.

Comment on this clonotype: Its specificity is unknown.

Time point described: late sampling 161 to 241 days after vaccination in a few convalescent patients. Described treatment: approximately 10-day PBMC culture with coronavirus spike peptide pools or control peptides (ViraFEST assay). The length of the CDR3 is 14 residues. Germline CDR1 LNHDA, CDR2 SQIVND (reference sequence). The V end was cut by 2 bases, the J end by 3 bases, with 10 bases between. An Oncomine TCR Beta short-read assay was used to sequence the DNA from cultured CD4+ T cells. TCRdb independently ran MiXCR on the PCR reads; one entry per CDR3 protein. In the table there are approximately 23,000 distinct CDR3 sequences, 41% of which are singletons.

This chain uses TRBV19 with TRBJ2-5, with D unclear. The origin of this receptor is a human donor who had recovered from COVID-19. The specimen comprised CD4+ T cells from blood, cultured in vitro, sampled about 7 months after SARS-CoV-2 vaccination. The CDR3 reads CASSITGRKETQYF. CDR3 nucleotides: TGTGCCAGTAGTATAACGGGCAGAAAAGAGACCCAGTACTTC.